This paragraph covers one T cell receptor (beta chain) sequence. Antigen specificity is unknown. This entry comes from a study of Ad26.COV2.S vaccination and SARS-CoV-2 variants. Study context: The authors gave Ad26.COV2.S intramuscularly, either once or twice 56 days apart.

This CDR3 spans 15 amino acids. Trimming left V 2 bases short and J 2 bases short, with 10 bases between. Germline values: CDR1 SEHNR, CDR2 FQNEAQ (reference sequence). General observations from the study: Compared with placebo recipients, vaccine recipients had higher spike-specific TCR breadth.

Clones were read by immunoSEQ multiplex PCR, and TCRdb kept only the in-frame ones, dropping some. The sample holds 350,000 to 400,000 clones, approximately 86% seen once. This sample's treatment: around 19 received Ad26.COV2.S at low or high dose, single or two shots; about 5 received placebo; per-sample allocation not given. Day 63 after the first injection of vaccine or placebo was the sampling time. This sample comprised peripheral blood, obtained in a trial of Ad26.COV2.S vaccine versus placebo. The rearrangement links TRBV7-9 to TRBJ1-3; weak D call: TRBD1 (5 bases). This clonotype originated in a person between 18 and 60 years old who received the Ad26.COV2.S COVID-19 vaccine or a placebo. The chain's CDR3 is CASSLFRDTGNTIYF. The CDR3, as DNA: TGTGCCAGCAGCTTATTCAGGGATACTGGAAACACCATATATTTT.